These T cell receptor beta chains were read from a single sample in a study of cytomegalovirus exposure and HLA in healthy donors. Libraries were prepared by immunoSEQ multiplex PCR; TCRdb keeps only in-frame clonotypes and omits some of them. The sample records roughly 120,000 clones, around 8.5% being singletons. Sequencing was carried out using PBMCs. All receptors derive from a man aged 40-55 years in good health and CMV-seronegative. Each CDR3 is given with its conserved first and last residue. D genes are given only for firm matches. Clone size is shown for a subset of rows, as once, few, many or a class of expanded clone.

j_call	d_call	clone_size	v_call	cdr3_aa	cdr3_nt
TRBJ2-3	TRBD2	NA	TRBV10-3	CAISESTRGGTDTQYF	TGTGCCATCAGTGAGTCGACGCGGGGGGGCACAGATACGCAGTATTTT
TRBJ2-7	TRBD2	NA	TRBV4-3	CASSQDRSGGAYEQYF	TGCGCCAGCAGCCAAGATCGAAGCGGGGGGGCCTACGAGCAGTACTTC
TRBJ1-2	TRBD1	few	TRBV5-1	CASSSGSTGNYGYTF	TGCGCCAGCAGCTCCGGGTCGACAGGGAACTATGGCTACACCTTC
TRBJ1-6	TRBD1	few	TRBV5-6	CASSPGTGPVGSPLHF	TGTGCCAGCAGTCCCGGGACAGGCCCTGTGGGGTCACCCCTCCACTTT
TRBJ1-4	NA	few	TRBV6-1	CASSEEISPATNEKLFF	TGTGCCAGCAGTGAAGAGATCAGTCCTGCAACTAATGAAAAACTGTTTTTT
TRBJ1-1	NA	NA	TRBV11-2	CASSLTNTEAFF	TGTGCCAGCAGCTTAACAAACACTGAAGCTTTCTTT
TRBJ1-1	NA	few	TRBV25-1	CASTQSGMNTEAFF	TGTGCCAGCACCCAGTCGGGAATGAACACTGAAGCTTTCTTT
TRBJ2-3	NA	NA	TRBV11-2	CASSARVDTQYF	TGTGCCAGCAGCGCCAGGGTAGATACGCAGTATTTT
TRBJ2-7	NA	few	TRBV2	CASGTPEQYF	TGTGCCAGCGGGACTCCCGAGCAGTACTTC
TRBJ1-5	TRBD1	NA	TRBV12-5	CASGFGYDRGLDQPQHF	TGTGCTAGTGGTTTTGGTTATGACAGGGGGTTGGATCAGCCCCAGCATTTT
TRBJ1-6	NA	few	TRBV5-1	CASSLGPGQTSPLHF	TGCGCCAGCAGCTTAGGCCCCGGACAGACTTCACCCCTCCACTTT
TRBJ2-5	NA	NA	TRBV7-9	CASSLGDLVRETQYF	TGTGCCAGCAGCTTAGGGGACTTAGTGCGCGAGACCCAGTACTTC
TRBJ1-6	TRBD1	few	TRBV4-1	CASSQNGGTGLSPLHF	TGCGCCAGCAGCCAAAACGGCGGGACAGGGCTGTCACCCCTCCACTTT
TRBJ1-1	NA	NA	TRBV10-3	CAISEYGTEAFF	TGTGCCATCAGTGAGTATGGGACAGAAGCTTTCTTT
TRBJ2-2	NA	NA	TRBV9	CASSANRASTGELFF	TGTGCCAGCAGCGCAAACAGGGCATCCACCGGGGAGCTGTTTTTT
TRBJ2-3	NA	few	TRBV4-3	CASSQESGDTQYF	TGCGCCAGCAGCCAAGAGTCAGGCGATACGCAGTATTTT
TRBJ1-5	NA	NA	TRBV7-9	CASSLPDQPQHF	TGTGCCAGCAGCTTACCCGATCAGCCCCAGCATTTT
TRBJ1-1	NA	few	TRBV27	CASSLRRLNTEAFF	TGTGCCAGCAGTTTACGGCGGTTGAACACTGAAGCTTTCTTT
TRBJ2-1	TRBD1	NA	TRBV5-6	CASSLLRGHNEQFF	TGTGCCAGCAGCTTATTGAGGGGGCACAATGAGCAGTTCTTC
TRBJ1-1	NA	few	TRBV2	CASSEATAAGTEAFF	TGTGCCAGCAGTGAAGCCACAGCTGCAGGCACTGAAGCTTTCTTT
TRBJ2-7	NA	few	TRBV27	CASRLDSASEQYF	TGTGCCAGCAGACTAGACTCCGCCAGCGAGCAGTACTTC
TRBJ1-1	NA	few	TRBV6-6	CASMGMGAGNTEAFF	TGTGCCAGCATGGGGATGGGGGCTGGGAACACTGAAGCTTTCTTT
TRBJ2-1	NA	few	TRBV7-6	CASSQGGREQFF	TGTGCCAGCAGCCAAGGAGGTCGTGAGCAGTTCTTC
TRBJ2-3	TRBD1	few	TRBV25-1	CASRGGLGTDTQYF	TGTGCCAGCCGAGGGGGCCTGGGGACAGATACGCAGTATTTT
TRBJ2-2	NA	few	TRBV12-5	CASGLVIEFTGELFF	TGTGCTAGTGGTTTGGTAATCGAGTTCACCGGGGAGCTGTTTTTT
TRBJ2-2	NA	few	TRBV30	CAWSQSVADLANTGELFF	TGTGCCTGGAGTCAAAGCGTAGCTGACCTGGCGAACACCGGGGAGCTGTTTTTT
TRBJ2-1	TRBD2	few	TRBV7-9	CASSLTLRAGDPDEQFF	TGTGCCAGCAGCTTAACCTTGCGAGCGGGGGACCCCGATGAGCAGTTCTTC
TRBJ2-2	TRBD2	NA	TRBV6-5	CAAGGNTGELFF	TGTGCAGCGGGGGGGAACACCGGGGAGCTGTTTTTT
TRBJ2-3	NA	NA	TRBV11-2	CASSLDHRGGTDTQYF	TGTGCCAGCAGCTTAGATCATAGAGGTGGGACAGATACGCAGTATTTT
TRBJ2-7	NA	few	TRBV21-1	CASSNPGLGEQYF	TGTGCCAGCAGCAATCCGGGACTTGGCGAGCAGTACTTC
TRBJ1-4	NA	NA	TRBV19	CASSLRVTNEKLFF	TGTGCCAGTAGTCTCCGGGTAACTAATGAAAAACTGTTTTTT
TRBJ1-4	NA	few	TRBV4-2	CASSQVAGSNEKLFF	TGTGCCAGCAGCCAAGTAGCGGGGTCTAATGAAAAACTGTTTTTT